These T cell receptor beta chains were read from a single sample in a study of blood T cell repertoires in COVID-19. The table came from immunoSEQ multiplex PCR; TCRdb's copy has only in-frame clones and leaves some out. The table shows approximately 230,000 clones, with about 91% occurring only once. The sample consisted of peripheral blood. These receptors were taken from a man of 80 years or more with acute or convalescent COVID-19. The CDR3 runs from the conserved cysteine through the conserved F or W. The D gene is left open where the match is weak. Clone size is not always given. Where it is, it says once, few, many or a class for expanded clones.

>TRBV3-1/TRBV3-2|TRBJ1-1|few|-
TGTGCCAGCGGGCTTCGACTGAACACTGAAGCTTTCTTT
CASGLRLNTEAFF
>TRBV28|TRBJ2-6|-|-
TGTGCCAGCAGATTTGTACAGGGAGTCTCTGGGGCCAACGTCCTGACTTTC
CASRFVQGVSGANVLTF
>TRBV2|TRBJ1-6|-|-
TGTGCCAGCACCCGGACAGATCAATCCCCCCTCCACTTT
CASTRTDQSPLHF
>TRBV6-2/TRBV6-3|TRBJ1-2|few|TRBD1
TGTGCCAGCAGCTCCCAGGGGGTGGGAGGCTACACCTTC
CASSSQGVGGYTF
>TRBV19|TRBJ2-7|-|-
TGTGCCAGTAGTATAACGGGTACCTACGAGCAGTACTTC
CASSITGTYEQYF
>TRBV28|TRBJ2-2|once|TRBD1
TGTGCCAGCAGCCTAAGGACAGGGGAGGACACCGGGGAGCTGTTTTTT
CASSLRTGEDTGELFF
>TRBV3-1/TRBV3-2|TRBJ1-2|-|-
TGTGCCAGCAGCCAAGCTGGAGGTGGCTACACCTTC
CASSQAGGGYTF
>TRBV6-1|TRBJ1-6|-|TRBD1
TGTGCCAGCAGTCCAGGACAGGCCAATAATTCACCCCTCCACTTT
CASSPGQANNSPLHF
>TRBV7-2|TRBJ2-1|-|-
TGTGCCAGCGGACCGGGACACAAGTACAATGAGCAGTTCTTC
CASGPGHKYNEQFF
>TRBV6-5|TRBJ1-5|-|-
TGTGCCAGCAGTCTTCAGGGGAGCAATCAGCCCCAGCATTTT
CASSLQGSNQPQHF
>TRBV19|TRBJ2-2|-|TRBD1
TGTGCCAGTAGAGAGGCAGGGGGCACCGGGGAGCTGTTTTTT
CASREAGGTGELFF
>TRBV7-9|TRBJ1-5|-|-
TGTGCCAGCAGCTTAGCAGGGCAGGGGTATCAGCCCCAGCATTTT
CASSLAGQGYQPQHF
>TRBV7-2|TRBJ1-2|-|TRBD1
TGTGCCAGCAGCTTGGACGTGGGACAGGACTTATATGGCTACACCTTC
CASSLDVGQDLYGYTF
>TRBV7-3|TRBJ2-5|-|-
TGTGCCAGCAGCTTAACGGCAGGACAAGAGACCCAGTACTTC
CASSLTAGQETQYF
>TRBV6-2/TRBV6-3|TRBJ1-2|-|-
TGTGCCAGCAGTTATGCGGGGGGCCAGGTTGGCTACACCTTC
CASSYAGGQVGYTF
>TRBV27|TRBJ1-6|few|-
TGTGCCAGCAGCCCCGCCAGGGTAGGTTCACCCCTCCACTTT
CASSPARVGSPLHF
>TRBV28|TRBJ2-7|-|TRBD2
TGTGCCAGCAGTTTATTGAGGGCTAGCGGGAGTATCGGGGGCGAGCAGTACTTC
CASSLLRASGSIGGEQYF
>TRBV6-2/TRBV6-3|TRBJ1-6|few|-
TGTGCCAGCAGTTACTCATCCGCGGCAGGACTACTTGGGAGATCGTCACCCCTCCACTTT
CASSYSSAAGLLGRSSPLHF
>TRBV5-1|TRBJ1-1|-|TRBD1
TGCGCCAGCAGCGTAGACAGGGGTTCGAACACTGAAGCTTTCTTT
CASSVDRGSNTEAFF
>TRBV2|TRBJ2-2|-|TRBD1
TGTGCCAGCAGGGGGACAGGGCCCGCGAACACCGGGGAGCTGTTTTTT
CASRGTGPANTGELFF
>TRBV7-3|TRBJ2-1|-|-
TGTGCCAGCAGCTTAAATCCCGGGAGCTCCTACAATGAGCAGTTCTTC
CASSLNPGSSYNEQFF
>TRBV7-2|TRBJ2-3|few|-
TGTGCCAGCAGCCCTCGGGGCAGAAACGCGGGAAGCTCGCAGTATTTT
CASSPRGRNAGSSQYF
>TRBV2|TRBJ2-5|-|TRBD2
TGTGCCAGCATCCCGACTGGGAGCGGGAGAGAGACCCAGTACTTC
CASIPTGSGRETQYF
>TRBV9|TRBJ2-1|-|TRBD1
TGTGCCAGCAGCGCGGACAGGGCAACCTACAATGAGCAGTTCTTC
CASSADRATYNEQFF
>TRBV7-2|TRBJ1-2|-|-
TGTGCCAGCAGCTTAGTCGGCAGCCTAGCTAACTATGGCTACACCTTC
CASSLVGSLANYGYTF
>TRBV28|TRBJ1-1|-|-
TGTGCCAGCATAGCGAACACTGAAGCTTTCTTT
CASIANTEAFF
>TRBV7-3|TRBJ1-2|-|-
TGTGCCAGCAGCTTAGGGCCTGGGGAGGACTATGGCTACACCTTC
CASSLGPGEDYGYTF
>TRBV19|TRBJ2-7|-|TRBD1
TGTGCCAGCAGAGGGGAGGGGACAGGGGCCAACGAGCAGTACTTC
CASRGEGTGANEQYF
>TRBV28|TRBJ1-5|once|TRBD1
TGTGCCAGCTTTGACAGGGTGGGGCAGCCCCAGCATTTT
CASFDRVGQPQHF
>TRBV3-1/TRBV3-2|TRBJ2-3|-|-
TGTGCCAGCAGCCAAGACACAACGGATACGCAGTATTTT
CASSQDTTDTQYF
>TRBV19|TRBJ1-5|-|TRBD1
TGTGCCAGTAGTATTGGTGCAGGGGGCGGTCAGCCCCAGCATTTT
CASSIGAGGGQPQHF
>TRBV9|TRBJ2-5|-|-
TGTGCCAGCAGCGTAGGCGGGGAAGAGACCCAGTACTTC
CASSVGGEETQYF